This T cell receptor beta chain was sequenced in a study of shared clonotypes between healthy human individuals. The CDR3 length is 15 residues. With 5 bases clipped from V and 1 base from J, the junction kept 6 bases outside the gene matches. CDR1 is SNHLY, CDR2 FYNNEI, per germline. Study results and limitations: Among a few donors, approximately 5% of naive CD4 clonotypes were found in common. The genetic and exposure-history diversity represented was limited by few donors.

Replicate sorted-subset PCRs were loaded with around 200 ng DNA, about 30,000 T cell genomes. The repertoire was sequenced with immunoSEQ multiplex PCR; TCRdb's copy has only in-frame clones and lacks some. Seen here are roughly 2.6 million clones, around 90% observed once, and the top ten hold over 0.12%. Each donor was a Caucasian adult residing in Nashville, Tennessee. In the case of this clone: Antigen unknown.

The rearrangement joins TRBV2 to TRBJ2-7; TRBD1 matches 9 bases. The receptor comes from a man aged 18-30 years in good health. Sequences were obtained from naive CD4+ T cells sorted from blood. Subset indicated: CD45RA+ positively selected. CDR3 nucleotides: TGTGCCAGCAGTAGTAAGGACAGGGGTTCCTACGAGCAGTACTTC. Amino acid sequence: CASSSKDRGSYEQYF.